The 14 T cell receptor beta chains given below trace back to one sample, sequenced in a study of response to subunit inactivated influenza vaccine (dated by TCRdb to 2016 to 2019). Receptor libraries were prepared by RT-PCR. Sequenced using an Illumina HiSeq 2500. TCRdb reprocessed the public reads (quality trimming at Q25 with fastp, clone calling with MiXCR) and kept in-frame beta chains. Every CDR3 protein is listed once, alongside the most common genes and DNA of its rows. This sample comprises roughly 500,000 distinct CDR3 sequences, 25% of them detected only once. 1.9% of the sample belongs to the ten largest clones. The starting material was CD4+ T cells sorted from PBMCs, obtained less than 6 days after vaccination. The receptors originated from a man aged 50 to 59 who received an inactivated influenza vaccine. Donor details come from another sample of the same person, matched by shared clones.

There are a few counts of this clonotype. The rearrangement uses TRBV7-2 and TRBJ2-3, with TRBD2 as a possible D gene (5 bases). Germline-derived CDR1 and CDR2 are SGHTA and FQGNSA. V was cut by 5 bases and J by 2 bases, with 8 bases left in between. The CDR3 is 13 amino acids. DNA for the CDR3: TGTGCCAGCAGCCCACGGGACACAGATACGCAGTATTTT. Protein: CASSPRDTDTQYF.

This clonotype was seen only a few times. The J gene is TRBJ2-2, the V gene TRBV27; a weak D match, TRBD2 (5 bases). The germline CDR1 and CDR2 sequences are MNHEY and SMNVEV (reference sequence). CDR3 length: 14 amino acids. V was clipped by 7 bases and J by 5 bases, with 14 bases between them. The CDR3 protein is CASNRDPWTGELFF. CDR3 nucleotide sequence: TGTGCCAGCAACCGGGATCCTTGGACCGGGGAGCTGTTTTTT.

The rearrangement uses TRBV29-1 and TRBJ1-1; possibly TRBD1 for D (5 bases). The CDR3 spans 12 residues. The germline CDR1 and CDR2 sequences are SQVTM and ANQGSEA. Trimming took off 0 bases at V and 4 bases at J, with 6 bases between the two ends. The DNA of the CDR3 is TGCAGCGTTGAAGATGGGGGCACTGAAGCTTTCTTT. It codes for CSVEDGGTEAFF.

This clonotype came up a few times. The chain links TRBV5-1 to TRBJ1-2; 11 bases map to TRBD1. V dropped 0 bases and J dropped 7; count of bases not matched to a gene: 5. This CDR3 comprises 15 residues. Germline V gene lookup returns CDR1 SGHRS and CDR2 YFSETQ. DNA of the CDR3: TGCGCCAGCAGCTTGGGGACAGGGGGCAAGTTTGGCTACACCTTC. Amino acids: CASSLGTGGKFGYTF.

The V and J genes are TRBV18 and TRBJ2-7; D tentatively reads TRBD1 or TRBD2 (5 bases each). This CDR3 is 15 amino acids long. Trimming took off 2 bases at V and 8 bases at J, with 19 bases between the two ends. The germline gives CDR1 KGHSH, CDR2 LQKENI. The CDR3 loop reads CASSPSRGEGSQQYF. In DNA, the CDR3 is TGTGCCAGCTCACCATCCCGAGGGGAAGGCTCCCAGCAGTACTTC.

The table lists this clonotype with a few counts. The gene calls are TRBV5-1 and TRBJ2-5; no clear D gene. V gave up 4 bases and J gave up 4 bases, with 8 bases separating them. Germline V gene lookup returns CDR1 SGHRS and CDR2 YFSETQ. The CDR3 is 12 residues long. The CDR3 DNA is TGCGCCAGCAGCATACAGAGAGAGACCCAGTACTTC. Its translation is CASSIQRETQYF.

The chain joins TRBV6-2 or TRBV6-3 to TRBJ2-1; TRBD1 is a possible D gene (6 bases). The CDR3 length is 13 residues. Per the germline V gene, CDR1 is MNHEY and CDR2 is SVGEGT. V was clipped by 6 bases and J by 6 bases, with 12 bases between them. The CDR3 DNA is TGTGCCAGCAGACCAGCGACAGGCAATGAGCAGTTCTTC. Protein: CASRPATGNEQFF.

V usage is TRBV28 and J usage is TRBJ1-2; D unclear. The V gene lost 3 bases and the J gene lost 4 bases, with 9 bases spanning the gap. Germline lookup yields CDR1 MDHEN and CDR2 SYDVKM. The CDR3 sequence is 13 residues long. CDR3 bases: TGTGCCAGCAGTTTTTCAGGACCCTATGGCTACACCTTC. Its translation: CASSFSGPYGYTF.

This clonotype was detected a few times. This chain connects TRBV29-1 to TRBJ1-6; TRBD1 aligns across 7 bases. This CDR3 has 15 amino acids. Germline loops: CDR1 SQVTM, CDR2 ANQGSEA. The V gene end was trimmed by 5 bases and the J gene end by 4 bases; junction bases not matched to a gene: 8. CDR3 sequence: CSVMTGTDYNSPLHF. DNA of the CDR3: TGCAGCGTTATGACCGGGACAGATTATAATTCACCCCTCCACTTT.

This clonotype occurred a few times. The chain recombines TRBV7-9 with TRBJ2-7; 12 bases align to TRBD2. Germline loops: CDR1 SEHNR, CDR2 FQNEAQ (reference sequence). This CDR3 is 15 amino acids long. The V segment lost 5 bases and the J segment 7 bases; nucleotides outside the gene matches: 9. The CDR3 is CASSTWTSGTREQYF. The DNA of the CDR3 is TGTGCCAGCAGCACTTGGACTAGCGGGACAAGGGAGCAGTACTTC.

In its sample, this clonotype was seen a few times. The rearrangement uses TRBV29-1 and TRBJ2-7, with 9 bases that match TRBD2. The V and J ends lost 4 bases and 0 bases, in that order; junction bases with no gene match: 7. From germline, CDR1 is SQVTM and CDR2 ANQGSEA. This CDR3 comprises 15 residues. CDR3 nucleotides: TGCAGCGTTGGATTCCTAGCGGGAACCTCCTACGAGCAGTACTTC. Residues: CSVGFLAGTSYEQYF.

This rearrangement joins TRBV12-3 or TRBV12-4 to TRBJ2-1, with D perhaps matching TRBD1 (6 bases). CDR3 length: 14 residues. Trimming shortened V by 1 base and J by 9 bases, and 13 bases separated the two germline ends. The CDR3 nucleotides are TGTGCCAGCAGTTTAGACCCTAGCAGGGGTGAGCAGTTCTTC. Translating it yields CASSLDPSRGEQFF.

A few counts support this clonotype. The chain employs TRBV20-1 and TRBJ2-5, with TRBD1 matching 11 bases. Germline-derived CDR1 and CDR2 are DFQATT and SNEGSKA (reference sequence). CDR3 length: 16 residues. The V and J ends lost 1 base and 4 bases, in that order; junction bases with no gene match: 8. The CDR3 spells CSARAFGTGGGETQYF. The CDR3, as DNA: TGCAGTGCTAGAGCCTTCGGGACAGGGGGAGGAGAGACCCAGTACTTC.

This clonotype occurred a few times. J is TRBJ1-2 and V is TRBV5-1; D gene uncertain. CDR1 is SGHRS, CDR2 YFSETQ, per germline. This CDR3 spans 16 amino acids. V was cut by 0 bases and J by 1 base, with 13 bases left in between. CDR3 coding DNA: TGCGCCAGCAGCTTGGAGATGGGAAGGAATAACTATGGCTACACCTTC. Translating it yields CASSLEMGRNNYGYTF. The full variable domain, in which reference TRBV5-1 and TRBJ1-2 provide the parts outside the CDR3, is KAGVTQTPRYLIKTRGQQVTLSCSPISGHRSVSWYQQTPGQGLQFLFEYFSETQRNKGNFPGRFSGRQFSNSRSEMNVSTLELGDSALYLCASSLEMGRNNYGYTFGSGTRLTVV.